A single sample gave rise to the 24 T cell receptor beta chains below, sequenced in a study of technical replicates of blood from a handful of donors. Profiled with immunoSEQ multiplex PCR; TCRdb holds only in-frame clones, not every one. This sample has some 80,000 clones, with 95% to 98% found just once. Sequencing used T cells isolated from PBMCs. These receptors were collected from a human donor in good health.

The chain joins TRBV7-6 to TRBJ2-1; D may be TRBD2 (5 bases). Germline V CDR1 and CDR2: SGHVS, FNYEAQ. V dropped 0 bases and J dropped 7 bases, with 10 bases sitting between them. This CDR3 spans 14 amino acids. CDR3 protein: CASSLARTGNEQFF. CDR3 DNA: TGTGCCAGCAGCTTAGCGAGGACTGGAAATGAGCAGTTCTTC.

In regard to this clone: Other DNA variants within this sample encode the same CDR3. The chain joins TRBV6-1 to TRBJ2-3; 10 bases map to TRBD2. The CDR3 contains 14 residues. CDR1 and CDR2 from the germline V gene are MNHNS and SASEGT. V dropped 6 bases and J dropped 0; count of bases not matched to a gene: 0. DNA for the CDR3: TGTGCCAGCAGACTAGCGGGGAGCACAGATACGCAGTATTTT. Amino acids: CASRLAGSTDTQYF.

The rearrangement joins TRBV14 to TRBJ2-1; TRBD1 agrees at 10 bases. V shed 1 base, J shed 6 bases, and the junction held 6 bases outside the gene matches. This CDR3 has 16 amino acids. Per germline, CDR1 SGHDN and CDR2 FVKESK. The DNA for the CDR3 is TGTGCCAGCAGCCAAGCGGGGACAGGGGCGACCAATGAGCAGTTCTTC. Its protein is CASSQAGTGATNEQFF.

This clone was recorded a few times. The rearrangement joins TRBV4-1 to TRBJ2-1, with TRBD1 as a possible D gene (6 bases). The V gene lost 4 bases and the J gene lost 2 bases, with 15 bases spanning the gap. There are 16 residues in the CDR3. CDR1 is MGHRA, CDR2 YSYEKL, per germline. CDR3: CASSPHAGAPYNEQFF. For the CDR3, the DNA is TGCGCCAGCAGCCCCCACGCAGGGGCCCCCTACAATGAGCAGTTCTTC.

The CDR3 loop is CASSLGLAGWDEQFF. CDR3 DNA: TGTGCCAGCAGCTTAGGACTAGCGGGATGGGATGAGCAGTTCTTC. This rearrangement joins TRBV7-8 to TRBJ2-1; TRBD2 aligns across 11 bases. Germline assignment: CDR1 SGHVS and CDR2 FQNEAQ. V shed 1 base and J 8 bases; nucleotides not matched to a gene: 4. The CDR3 consists of 15 residues.

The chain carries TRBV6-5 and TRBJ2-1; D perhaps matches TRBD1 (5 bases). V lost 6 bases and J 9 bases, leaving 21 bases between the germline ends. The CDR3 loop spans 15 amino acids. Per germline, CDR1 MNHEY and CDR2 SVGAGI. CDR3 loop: CASSSSSGIRSEQFF. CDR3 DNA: TGTGCCAGCAGCTCCTCGTCAGGGATTCGCTCTGAGCAGTTCTTC.

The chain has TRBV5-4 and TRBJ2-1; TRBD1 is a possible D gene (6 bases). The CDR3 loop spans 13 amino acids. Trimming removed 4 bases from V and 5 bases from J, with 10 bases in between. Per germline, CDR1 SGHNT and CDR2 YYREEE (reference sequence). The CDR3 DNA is TGTGCCAGCAGCAACAGGGAAGACAATGAGCAGTTCTTC. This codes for CASSNREDNEQFF.

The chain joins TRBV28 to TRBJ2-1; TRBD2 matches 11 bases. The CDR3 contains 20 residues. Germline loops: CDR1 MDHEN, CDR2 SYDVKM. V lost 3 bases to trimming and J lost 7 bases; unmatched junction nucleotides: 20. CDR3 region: CASSFESLGLAGGGWNEQFF. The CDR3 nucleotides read TGTGCCAGCAGTTTTGAATCTTTGGGCCTAGCGGGAGGCGGTTGGAATGAGCAGTTCTTC.

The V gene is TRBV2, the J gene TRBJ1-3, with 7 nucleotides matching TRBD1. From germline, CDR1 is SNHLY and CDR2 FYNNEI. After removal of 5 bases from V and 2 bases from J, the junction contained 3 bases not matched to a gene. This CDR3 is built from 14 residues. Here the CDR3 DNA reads TGTGCCAGCAGTCTGGGACAGACTGGAAACACCATATATTTT. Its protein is CASSLGQTGNTIYF. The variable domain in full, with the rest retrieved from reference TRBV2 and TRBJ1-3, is EPEVTQTPSHQVTQMGQEVILRCVPISNHLYFYWYRQILGQKVEFLVSFYNNEISEKSEIFDDQFSVERPDGSNFTLKIRSTKLEDSAMYFCASSLGQTGNTIYFGEGSWLTVV.

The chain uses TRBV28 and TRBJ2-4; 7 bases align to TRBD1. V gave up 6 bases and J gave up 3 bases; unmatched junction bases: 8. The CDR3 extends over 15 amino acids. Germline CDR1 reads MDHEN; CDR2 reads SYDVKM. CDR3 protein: CASSPRGQGKNIQYF. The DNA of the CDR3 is TGTGCCAGCAGCCCGAGGGGGCAAGGCAAAAACATTCAGTACTTC.

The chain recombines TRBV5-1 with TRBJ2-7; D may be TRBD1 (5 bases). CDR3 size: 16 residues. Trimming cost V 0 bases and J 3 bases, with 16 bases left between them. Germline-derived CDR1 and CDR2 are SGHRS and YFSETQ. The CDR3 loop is CASSLEFAGRRYEQYF. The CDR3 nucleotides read TGCGCCAGCAGCTTGGAATTCGCAGGGCGACGCTACGAGCAGTACTTC.

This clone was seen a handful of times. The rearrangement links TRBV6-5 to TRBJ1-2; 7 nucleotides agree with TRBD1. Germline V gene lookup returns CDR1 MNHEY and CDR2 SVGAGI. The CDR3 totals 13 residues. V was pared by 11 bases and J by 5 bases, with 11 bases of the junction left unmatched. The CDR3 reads CASSGGLPYGYTF. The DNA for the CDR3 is TGTGCCTCATCAGGGGGGCTGCCATATGGCTACACCTTC.

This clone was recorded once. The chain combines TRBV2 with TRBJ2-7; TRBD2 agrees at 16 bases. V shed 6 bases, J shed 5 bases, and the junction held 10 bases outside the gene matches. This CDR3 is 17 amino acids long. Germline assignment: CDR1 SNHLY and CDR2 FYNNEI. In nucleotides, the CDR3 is TGTGCCAGCAGGGGTATGGGACTAGCGGGGGGGAAAGACGAGCAGTACTTC. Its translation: CASRGMGLAGGKDEQYF.

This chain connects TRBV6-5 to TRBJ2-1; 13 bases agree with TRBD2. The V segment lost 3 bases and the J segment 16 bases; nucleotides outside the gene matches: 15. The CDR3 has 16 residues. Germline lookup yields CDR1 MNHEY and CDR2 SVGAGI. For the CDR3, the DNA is TGTGCCAGCAGTTATGGTCAGGGACTAGCGGGAAGGAAAATATTCTTC. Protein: CASSYGQGLAGRKIFF.

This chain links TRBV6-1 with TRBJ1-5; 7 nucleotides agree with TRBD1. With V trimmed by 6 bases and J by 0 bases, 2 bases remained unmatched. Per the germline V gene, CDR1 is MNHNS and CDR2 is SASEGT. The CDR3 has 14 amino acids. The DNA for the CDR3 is TGTGCCAGCAGGACAGGGCTTAGCAATCAGCCCCAGCATTTT. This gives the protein CASRTGLSNQPQHF.

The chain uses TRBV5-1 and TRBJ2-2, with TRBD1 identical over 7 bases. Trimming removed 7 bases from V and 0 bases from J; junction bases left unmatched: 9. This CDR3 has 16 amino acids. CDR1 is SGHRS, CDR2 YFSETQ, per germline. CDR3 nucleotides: TGCGCCAGCTCAACAGGGGACCGCCCGAACACCGGGGAGCTGTTTTTT. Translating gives CASSTGDRPNTGELFF.

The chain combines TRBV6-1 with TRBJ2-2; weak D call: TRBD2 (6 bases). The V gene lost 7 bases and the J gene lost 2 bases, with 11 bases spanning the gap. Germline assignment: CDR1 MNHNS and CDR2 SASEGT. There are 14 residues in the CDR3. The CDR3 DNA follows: TGTGCCAGCACGGAGGGGTCTAACACCGGGGAGCTGTTTTTT. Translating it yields CASTEGSNTGELFF.

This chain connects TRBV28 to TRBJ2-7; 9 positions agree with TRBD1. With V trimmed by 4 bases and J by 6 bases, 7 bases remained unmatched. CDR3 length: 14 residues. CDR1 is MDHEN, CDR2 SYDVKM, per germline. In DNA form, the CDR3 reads TGTGCCAGCAGTTCCGGGACAGGGTCCCGCGAGCAGTACTTC. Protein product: CASSSGTGSREQYF.

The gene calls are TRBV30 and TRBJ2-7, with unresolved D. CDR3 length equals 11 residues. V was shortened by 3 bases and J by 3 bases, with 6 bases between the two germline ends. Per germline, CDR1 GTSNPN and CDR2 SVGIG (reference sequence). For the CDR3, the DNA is TGTGCCTGGAGCCCCGGCTACGAGCAGTACTTC. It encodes CAWSPGYEQYF.

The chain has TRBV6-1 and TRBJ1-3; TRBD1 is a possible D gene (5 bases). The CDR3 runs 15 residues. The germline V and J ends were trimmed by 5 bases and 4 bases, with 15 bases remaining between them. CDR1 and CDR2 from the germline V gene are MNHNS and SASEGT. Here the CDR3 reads CASSPQGQEGNTIYF. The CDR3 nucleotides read TGTGCCAGCAGTCCCCAGGGTCAGGAAGGAAACACCATATATTTT.

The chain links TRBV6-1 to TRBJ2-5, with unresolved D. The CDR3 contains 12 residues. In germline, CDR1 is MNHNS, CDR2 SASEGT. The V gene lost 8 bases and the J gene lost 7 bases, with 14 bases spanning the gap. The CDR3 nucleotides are TGTGCCAGCCTTCCCGAGCTTGGGACCCAGTACTTC. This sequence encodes CASLPELGTQYF.

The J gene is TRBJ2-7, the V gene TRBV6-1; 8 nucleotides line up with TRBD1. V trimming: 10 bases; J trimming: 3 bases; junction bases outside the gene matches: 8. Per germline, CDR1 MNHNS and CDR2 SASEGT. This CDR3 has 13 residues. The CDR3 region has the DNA TGTGCCACCGCGGGACAGGCAGTCTACGAGCAGTACTTC. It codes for CATAGQAVYEQYF.

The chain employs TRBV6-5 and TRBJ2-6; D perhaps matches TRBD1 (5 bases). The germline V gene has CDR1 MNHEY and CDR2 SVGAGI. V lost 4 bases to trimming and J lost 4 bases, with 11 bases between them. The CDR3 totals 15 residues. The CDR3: CASSLGQGGANVLTF. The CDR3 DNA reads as TGTGCCAGCAGTTTAGGCCAGGGAGGGGCCAACGTCCTGACTTTC.

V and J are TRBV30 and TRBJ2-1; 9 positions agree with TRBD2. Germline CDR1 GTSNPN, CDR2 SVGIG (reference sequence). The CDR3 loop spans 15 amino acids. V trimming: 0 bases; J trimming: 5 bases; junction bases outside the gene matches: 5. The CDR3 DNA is TGTGCCTGGAGTGTTAGACTAGCGGCCGACAATGAGCAGTTCTTC. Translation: CAWSVRLAADNEQFF.